The table lists the clone carrying this T cell receptor (beta chain) with many counts. Its antigen is unidentified. This sample is drawn from a study of T cells in Graves' hyperthyroidism and ophthalmopathy. Whole-study context: Upon initial diagnosis and before any treatment, peripheral blood was collected. Study-wide results and limits: Most clonotypes expanded in thyroid above 0.001 were likewise present in blood.

There were TCR beta CDR3 regions amplified from RNA transcripts. In the first-round RT-PCR of the TCR CDR3, the HTBI primer set was used. TCRdb analysed the multiplex PCR reads with MiXCR anew, one entry per CDR3 protein. The table lists about 350,000 distinct CDR3 sequences, over 11% of them singletons. The CDR3 loop spans 14 amino acids. Per germline, CDR1 SEHNR and CDR2 FQNEAQ (reference sequence). Germline trimming cut 0 bases from V and 6 bases from J; bases unmatched to any gene: 4. The specimen was blood. This chain uses TRBV7-9 with TRBJ1-1; 7 bases are shared with TRBD1. This TCR derives from a woman in her twenties or thirties with Graves' hyperthyroidism. CDR3 protein: CASSLADRAPEAFF. CDR3 DNA sequence: TGTGCCAGCAGCTTAGCCGACAGGGCCCCTGAAGCTTTCTTT.